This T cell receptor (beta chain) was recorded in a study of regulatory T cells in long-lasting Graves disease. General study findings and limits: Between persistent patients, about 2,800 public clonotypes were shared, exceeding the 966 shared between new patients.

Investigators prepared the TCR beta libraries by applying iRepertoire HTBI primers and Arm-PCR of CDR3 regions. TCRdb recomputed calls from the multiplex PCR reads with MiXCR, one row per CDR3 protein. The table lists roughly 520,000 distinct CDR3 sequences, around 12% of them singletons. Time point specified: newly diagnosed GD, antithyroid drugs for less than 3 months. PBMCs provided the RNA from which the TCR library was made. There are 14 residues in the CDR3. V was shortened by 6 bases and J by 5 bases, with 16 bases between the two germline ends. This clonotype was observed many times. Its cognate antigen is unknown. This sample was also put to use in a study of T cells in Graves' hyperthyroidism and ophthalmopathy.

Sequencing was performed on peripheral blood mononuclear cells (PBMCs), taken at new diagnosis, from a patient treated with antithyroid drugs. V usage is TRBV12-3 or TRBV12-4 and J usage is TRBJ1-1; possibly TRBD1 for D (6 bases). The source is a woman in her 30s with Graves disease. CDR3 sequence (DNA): TGTGCCAGCAGCGGCTCGAGGACAGCAACTGAAGCTTTCTTT. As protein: CASSGSRTATEAFF.